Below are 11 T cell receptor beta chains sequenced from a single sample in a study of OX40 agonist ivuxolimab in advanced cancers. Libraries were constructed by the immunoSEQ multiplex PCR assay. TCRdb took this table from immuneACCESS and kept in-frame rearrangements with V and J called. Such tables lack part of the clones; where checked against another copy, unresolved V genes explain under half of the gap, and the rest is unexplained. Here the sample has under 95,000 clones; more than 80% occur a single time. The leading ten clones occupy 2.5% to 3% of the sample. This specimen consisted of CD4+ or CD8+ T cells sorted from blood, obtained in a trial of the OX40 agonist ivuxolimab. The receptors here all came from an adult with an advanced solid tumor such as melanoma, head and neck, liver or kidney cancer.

CDR3 in DNA: TGTGCCAGCAGCGTTGAGGAAAATCAGCCCCAGCATTTT. Residues: CASSVEENQPQHF. The chain carries TRBV9 and TRBJ1-5; no clear D. V was shortened by 2 bases and J by 4 bases, with 7 bases between the two germline ends. The CDR3 is 13 amino acids. The germline CDR1 and CDR2 sequences are SGDLS and YYNGEE.

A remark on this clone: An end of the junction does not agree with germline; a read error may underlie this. This chain's CDR3 is CASSSAHSTWELFF. CDR3 in DNA: TGTGCCAGCAGTTCGGCCCATTCCACCTGGGAGCTGTTTTTT. The chain joins TRBV6-6 to TRBJ2-2; no clear D gene. The CDR3 spans 14 residues. Germline V CDR1 and CDR2: MNHNY, SVGAGI (reference sequence).

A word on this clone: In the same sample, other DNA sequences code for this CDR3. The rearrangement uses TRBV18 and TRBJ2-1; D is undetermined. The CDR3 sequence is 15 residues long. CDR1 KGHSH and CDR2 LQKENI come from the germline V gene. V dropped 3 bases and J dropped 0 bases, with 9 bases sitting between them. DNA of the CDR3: TGTGCCAGCTCACCCCTCGGTGTCTCCTACAATGAGCAGTTCTTC. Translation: CASSPLGVSYNEQFF. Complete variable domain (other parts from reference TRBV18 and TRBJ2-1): NAGVMQNPRHLVRRRGQEARLRCSPMKGHSHVYWYRQLPEEGLKFMVYLQKENIIDESGMPKERFSAEFPKEGPSILRIQQVVRGDSAAYFCASSPLGVSYNEQFFGPGTRLTVL.

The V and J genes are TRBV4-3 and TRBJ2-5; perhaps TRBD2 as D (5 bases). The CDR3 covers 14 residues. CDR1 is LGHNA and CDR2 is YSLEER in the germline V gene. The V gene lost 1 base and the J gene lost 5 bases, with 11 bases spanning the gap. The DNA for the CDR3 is TGCGCCAGCAGCCAAGCGAATACGGGGGAGACCCAGTACTTC. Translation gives CASSQANTGETQYF.

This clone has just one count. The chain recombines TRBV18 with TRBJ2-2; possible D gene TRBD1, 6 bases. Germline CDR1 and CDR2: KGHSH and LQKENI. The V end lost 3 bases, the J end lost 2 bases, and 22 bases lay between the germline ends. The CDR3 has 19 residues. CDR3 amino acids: CASSPSGASARPNTGELFF. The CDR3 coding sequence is TGTGCCAGCTCACCTTCAGGGGCATCGGCAAGGCCTAACACCGGGGAGCTGTTTTTT.

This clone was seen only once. CDR3: CASSLAPSTDTQYF. In nucleotides, the CDR3 is TGTGCCAGCAGCTTGGCCCCGAGTACAGATACGCAGTATTTT. The V gene is TRBV5-6, the J gene TRBJ2-3; D ambiguous. Trimming pared 0 bases from V and 3 bases from J, leaving 8 bases between. The CDR3 loop spans 14 amino acids. The V gene's germline CDR1 is SGHDT and CDR2 YYEEEE.

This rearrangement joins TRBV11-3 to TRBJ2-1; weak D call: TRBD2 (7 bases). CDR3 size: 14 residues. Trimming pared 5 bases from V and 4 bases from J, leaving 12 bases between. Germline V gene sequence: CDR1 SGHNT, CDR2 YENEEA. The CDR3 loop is CASSQGGVYNEQFF. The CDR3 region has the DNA TGTGCCAGCAGCCAAGGGGGGGTTTACAATGAGCAGTTCTTC.

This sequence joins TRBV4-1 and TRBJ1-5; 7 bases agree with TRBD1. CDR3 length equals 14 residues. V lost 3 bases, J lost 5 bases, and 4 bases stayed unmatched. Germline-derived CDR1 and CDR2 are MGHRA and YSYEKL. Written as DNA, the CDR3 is TGCGCCAGCAGCCAGGGCGACAGGGATCAGCCCCAGCATTTT. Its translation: CASSQGDRDQPQHF.

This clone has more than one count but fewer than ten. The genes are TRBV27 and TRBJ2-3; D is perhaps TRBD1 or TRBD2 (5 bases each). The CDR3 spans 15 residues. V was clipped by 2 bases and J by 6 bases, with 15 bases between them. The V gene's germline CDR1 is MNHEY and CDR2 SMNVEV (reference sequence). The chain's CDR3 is CASSLTGRAPDTQYF. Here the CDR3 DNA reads TGTGCCAGCAGTTTAACGGGACGTGCCCCGGATACGCAGTATTTT.

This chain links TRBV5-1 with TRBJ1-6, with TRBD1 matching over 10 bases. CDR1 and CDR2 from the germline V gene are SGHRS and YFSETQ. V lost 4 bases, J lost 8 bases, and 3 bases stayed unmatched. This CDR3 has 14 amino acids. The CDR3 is CASSMTGGDSPLHF. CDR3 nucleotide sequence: TGCGCCAGCAGCATGACAGGGGGCGATTCACCCCTCCACTTT.

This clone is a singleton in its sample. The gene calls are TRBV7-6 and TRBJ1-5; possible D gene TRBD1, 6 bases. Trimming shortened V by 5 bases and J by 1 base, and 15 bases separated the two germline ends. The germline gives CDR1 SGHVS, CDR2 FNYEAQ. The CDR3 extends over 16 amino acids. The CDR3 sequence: CASSPEGGGSNQPQHF. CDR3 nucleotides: TGTGCCAGCAGCCCAGAGGGGGGAGGAAGCAATCAGCCCCAGCATTTT.